This T cell receptor (beta chain) is from a study of OX40 agonist ivuxolimab in advanced cancers. Study-level results: Also showing low normalized T-cell clonal expansion were some of the nonresponders.

CDR3 size: 15 residues. Germline CDR1 reads MDHEN; CDR2 reads SYDVKM. V lost 4 bases to trimming and J lost 2 bases; unmatched junction nucleotides: 5. The table came from immunoSEQ multiplex PCR; TCRdb's copy has only in-frame clones and leaves some out. The sample lists about 46,000 clones, approximately 88% occurring once. Worth noting for this clone: The antigen is undetermined.

Sequences were derived from CD4+ or CD8+ T cells sorted from blood, sampled in a trial of the OX40 agonist ivuxolimab. V and J are TRBV28 and TRBJ1-2; 9 bases line up with TRBD1. The TCR comes from an adult with an advanced solid tumor such as melanoma, head and neck, liver or kidney cancer. Here the CDR3 reads CASSSTGTGNYGYTF. The CDR3, as DNA: TGTGCCAGCAGTTCCACCGGGACAGGGAACTATGGCTACACCTTC.